Included here is one T cell receptor beta chain sequence, with context. As originally analysed: Estimated nucleated cell counts came from reference gene primer amplification. Assay used: immunoSEQ multiplex PCR; TCRdb lists only in-frame clones, some missing. V, J and clone size are taken as reported in that table, and D and trimming were inferred from the DNA itself. The table has tens of thousands of clones, roughly 80% seen once. The sample originates from a study of blood T cell repertoires in COVID-19. Study overall: Sites across the United States, Italy and Spain contributed samples from acute and convalescent COVID-19. From T cells, B-cell-depleted T cells, or PBMCs came the material, which was cDNA or gDNA.

What was sequenced was peripheral blood. This clonotype originated in a man between 60 and 75 years old with active COVID-19.

CDR3 loop: CAGGGGKNYGYTF. In DNA, the CDR3 is TGTGCCGGAGGGGGCGGAAAGAACTATGGCTACACCTTC. This chain joins TRBV5-8 and TRBJ1-2; 7 nucleotides align to TRBD1. The CDR3 contains 13 residues. Germline V gives CDR1 SGHTS, CDR2 YDEGEE. V dropped 10 bases and J dropped 2; count of bases not matched to a gene: 8.